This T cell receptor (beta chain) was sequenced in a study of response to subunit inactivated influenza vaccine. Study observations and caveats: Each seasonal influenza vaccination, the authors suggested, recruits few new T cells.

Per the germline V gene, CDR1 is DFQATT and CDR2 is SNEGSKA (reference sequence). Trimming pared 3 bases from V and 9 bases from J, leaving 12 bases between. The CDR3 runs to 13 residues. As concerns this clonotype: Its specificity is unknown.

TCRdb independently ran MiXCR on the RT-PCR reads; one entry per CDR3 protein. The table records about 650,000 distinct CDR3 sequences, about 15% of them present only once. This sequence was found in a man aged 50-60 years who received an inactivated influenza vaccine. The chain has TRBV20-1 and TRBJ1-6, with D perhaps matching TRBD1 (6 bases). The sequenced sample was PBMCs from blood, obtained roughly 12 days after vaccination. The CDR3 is CSASRQGISPLHF. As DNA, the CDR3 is TGCAGTGCTAGTCGTCAGGGGATTTCACCCCTCCACTTT.